The clone carrying this TCR beta chain was seen more than once but under ten times. The antigen remains undetermined. Study-wide findings and caveats: Tumor memory CD4+ T cell TCR gene usage clustered with blood and lymph node memory CD4+ cells and lymph node naive CD4+ cells. Greatest tumor Treg TCR overlap was with tumor naive CD4+ cells.

Germline CDR1 reads KGHDR; CDR2 reads SFDVKD. V gave up 3 bases and J gave up 0 bases, with 10 bases separating them. The CDR3 is 16 amino acids. After constant-region reverse-primer amplification, full-length variable regions underwent semi-nested PCR with Nested Universal Primer A. TCRdb reanalysed the 5' RACE reads using MiXCR and keeps one entry per CDR3 protein. The data show fewer than 50,000 distinct CDR3 sequences, about a fifth seen once. The sorted Tregs were CD4+CD25+CD127-/low cells. The source of this sequence is a female donor with breast cancer. The material sequenced was Tregs sorted from a lymph node. The chain uses TRBV24-1 and TRBJ2-2; tentatively, D is TRBD2 (5 bases). The CDR3 DNA reads TGTGCCACCAGTGATCGGGATAGGTCGAACACCGGGGAGCTGTTTTTT. The encoded protein is CATSDRDRSNTGELFF.